The 27 T cell receptor beta chains presented below share a single source sample, sequenced in a study of T cell responses to AZD1222 COVID-19 vaccine. Data came from immunoSEQ multiplex PCR; TCRdb stores just in-frame clones and leaves some out. Of around 100,000 clones in the sample, around 85% were seen once. Source: peripheral blood, taken on day 0 of AZD1222 vaccination. Source of these receptors: an adult in good health.

V and J are TRBV11-2 and TRBJ2-3, with D perhaps assigned TRBD1 or TRBD2 (7 bases each). The germline V and J ends were trimmed by 0 bases and 2 bases, with 12 bases remaining between them. Per germline, CDR1 SGHAT and CDR2 FQNNGV. CDR3 length: 16 residues. CDR3 in amino acids: CASSLEGGTDTDTQYF. The CDR3 DNA follows: TGTGCCAGCAGCTTAGAGGGGGGGACAGACACAGATACGCAGTATTTT.

As for this clone: One end of the junction varies from germline; a read error may be responsible. This rearrangement joins TRBV5-4 to TRBJ1-2; no definite D call. In germline, CDR1 is SGHNT, CDR2 YYREEE (reference sequence). This CDR3 contains 16 residues. As DNA, the CDR3 is TGTGCCAGCAGTTTGGAACCACTACCGGGCACATATGGCTACACCTTC. Its translation: CASSLEPLPGTYGYTF.

The rearrangement uses TRBV14 and TRBJ1-4, with 10 bases that match TRBD1. The CDR3 has 14 amino acids. The V and J ends lost 5 bases and 11 bases, in that order; junction bases with no gene match: 8. The germline V gene has CDR1 SGHDN and CDR2 FVKESK. The chain's CDR3 is CASSEGQGRAKLFF. The CDR3 DNA reads TGTGCCAGCAGCGAGGGACAGGGGAGGGCGAAACTGTTTTTT.

This chain links TRBV6-5 with TRBJ1-1; TRBD1 agrees at 7 bases. The CDR3 has 15 amino acids. Trimming cost V 6 bases and J 1 base; bases outside gene matches: 8. Germline loops: CDR1 MNHEY, CDR2 SVGAGI. The CDR3 DNA is TGTGCCAGCAGCCCCGGGACAGCCCAGAACACTGAAGCTTTCTTT. It translates to CASSPGTAQNTEAFF.

The rearrangement links TRBV30 to TRBJ1-5, with TRBD1 matching 10 bases. Germline V gives CDR1 GTSNPN, CDR2 SVGIG (reference sequence). J was trimmed by 5 bases and V by 6 bases; bases with no gene match: 7. The CDR3 has 14 residues. This CDR3 is CACSPGQGHQPQHF. CDR3 in DNA: TGTGCCTGTTCCCCGGGACAGGGGCATCAGCCCCAGCATTTT.

This clone occurred once. This sequence joins TRBV4-3 and TRBJ2-7; D gene ambiguous. Germline-derived CDR1 and CDR2 are LGHNA and YSLEER. V lost 2 bases to trimming and J lost 0 bases, with 8 bases between them. This CDR3 contains 14 residues. The CDR3 region is CASSQMRVSYEQYF. The CDR3 nucleotides read TGCGCCAGCAGCCAAATGCGTGTCTCCTACGAGCAGTACTTC.

DNA of the CDR3: TGTGCCACCAGTGATCACCCTATGACAGACAATGAGCAGTTCTTC. Amino acids: CATSDHPMTDNEQFF. The chain is built from TRBV24-1 and TRBJ2-1, with D possibly matching TRBD1 (5 bases). Trimming cost V 3 bases and J 5 bases, with 13 bases left between them. CDR1 and CDR2 from the germline V gene are KGHDR and SFDVKD. The CDR3 has 15 residues.

This clone was counted only a few times. The chain uses TRBV7-2 and TRBJ1-5; 7 bases map to TRBD1. Unmatched junction bases numbered 8, after V lost 5 bases and J lost 7 bases. CDR1 SGHTA and CDR2 FQGNSA come from the germline V gene. The CDR3 contains 14 residues. CDR3 sequence (DNA): TGTGCCAGCAGCCCGACAGGGTCGCGCCAGCCCCAGCATTTT. Protein: CASSPTGSRQPQHF.

This clone was recorded a few times. The chain uses TRBV19 and TRBJ2-1, with TRBD2 identical over 14 bases. The CDR3 has 15 residues. CDR1 is LNHDA and CDR2 is SQIVND in the germline V gene (reference sequence). V lost 8 bases, J lost 9 bases, and 9 bases stayed unmatched. The chain's CDR3 is CASLAGLAGVTEQFF. In DNA, the CDR3 is TGTGCCAGTTTAGCGGGACTAGCGGGAGTTACTGAGCAGTTCTTC.

The CDR3 coding sequence is TGTGCCAGCAGTTACTCGAGTATTACTCCCGGGACAGGTAAACAAGAGACCCAGTACTTC. Translation gives CASSYSSITPGTGKQETQYF. The chain combines TRBV6-7 with TRBJ2-5, with 8 positions matching TRBD1. TRBV6-7 is assigned to the ORF class and has an uncertain function. The V and J ends lost 0 bases and 2 bases, in that order; junction bases with no gene match: 17. The CDR3 has 20 residues.

The chain uses TRBV6-1 and TRBJ1-1; D perhaps matches TRBD1 (6 bases). The CDR3 is made up of 15 amino acids. The germline V and J ends were trimmed by 2 bases and 4 bases, with 14 bases remaining between them. Germline V lookup: CDR1 MNHNS, CDR2 SASEGT. The CDR3: CASSEILGGVTEAFF. The CDR3 DNA follows: TGTGCCAGCAGTGAAATTTTAGGGGGAGTCACTGAAGCTTTCTTT.

The chain links TRBV12-3 or TRBV12-4 to TRBJ1-5; D not resolved. V was clipped by 3 bases and J by 9 bases, with 12 bases between them. The CDR3 sequence is 13 residues long. The CDR3 here is CASSFDEEGPQHF. The CDR3 DNA sequence: TGTGCCAGCAGTTTTGATGAGGAGGGGCCCCAGCATTTT.

The V gene is TRBV18, the J gene TRBJ1-1; D remains unclear. The CDR3 sequence is 12 residues long. Germline loops: CDR1 KGHSH, CDR2 LQKENI. Trimming left V 2 bases short and J 8 bases short, with 9 bases between. CDR3 coding DNA: TGTGCCAGCTCACCAACGGCGCTCGAAGCTTTCTTT. It specifies CASSPTALEAFF.

This clone turned up a few times. The chain carries TRBV2 and TRBJ2-7; D is ambiguous. The CDR3 length is 11 residues. The germline V gene encodes CDR1 SNHLY and CDR2 FYNNEI. V was shortened by 4 bases and J by 1 base, with 2 bases between the two germline ends. CDR3 sequence (DNA): TGTGCCAGCAGTGGTTCCTACGAGCAGTACTTC. Protein product: CASSGSYEQYF.

This sequence joins TRBV7-9 and TRBJ1-1; D not certain. CDR3 length: 14 residues. V was trimmed by 1 base and J by 0 bases, leaving 6 bases between them. Germline CDR1 and CDR2: SEHNR and FQNEAQ (reference sequence). CDR3 residues: CASSLERMNTEAFF. The CDR3 region has the DNA TGTGCCAGCAGCTTAGAACGGATGAACACTGAAGCTTTCTTT.

This clone was found once. This sequence joins TRBV5-1 and TRBJ2-7; possible D gene TRBD1, 6 bases. Trimming shortened V by 3 bases and J by 3 bases, and 13 bases separated the two germline ends. Per the germline V gene, CDR1 is SGHRS and CDR2 is YFSETQ. This CDR3 spans 14 amino acids. The CDR3 region is CASSSSGEGYEQYF. In DNA, the CDR3 is TGCGCCAGCAGCTCCTCAGGGGAAGGCTACGAGCAGTACTTC.

CDR3 sequence: CASSYSLGNYEQYF. CDR3 nucleotide sequence: TGTGCCAGCAGTTACTCTCTAGGGAACTACGAGCAGTACTTC. This chain joins TRBV6-5 and TRBJ2-7; no reliable D call. The V end lost 0 bases, the J end lost 3 bases, and 9 bases lay between the germline ends. The CDR3 is 14 residues long. Germline lookup yields CDR1 MNHEY and CDR2 SVGAGI.

This clone appeared a few times. In DNA form, the CDR3 reads TGTGCCAGCAGCCGAACCCCCCAGGGGAGGGACGAGCAGTACTTC. This translates into CASSRTPQGRDEQYF. This rearrangement joins TRBV27 to TRBJ2-7; possibly TRBD2 for D (7 bases). Germline assignment: CDR1 MNHEY and CDR2 SMNVEV (reference sequence). The CDR3 is made up of 15 amino acids. Trimming removed 6 bases from V and 5 bases from J, with 20 bases in between.

This chain joins TRBV29-1 and TRBJ2-1, with 9 bases that match TRBD2. Trimming removed 4 bases from V and 13 bases from J; junction bases left unmatched: 5. The CDR3 length is 11 residues. CDR1 SQVTM and CDR2 ANQGSEA come from the germline V gene. The DNA for the CDR3 is TGCAGCGTTGGTCTAGCGGGATTACAGTTCTTC. Translation: CSVGLAGLQFF.

This chain joins TRBV15 and TRBJ1-1; the D is unclear. V lost 3 bases to trimming and J lost 4 bases, with 12 bases between them. This CDR3 is built from 14 residues. In germline, CDR1 is LNHNV, CDR2 YYDKDF (reference sequence). DNA of the CDR3: TGTGCCACCAGCAGGGCAGCCTTCGCCACTGAAGCTTTCTTT. It codes for CATSRAAFATEAFF.

The chain couples TRBV5-8 to TRBJ2-5; TRBD2 might be the D (6 bases). The CDR3 spans 14 residues. V lost 4 bases and J 2 bases, leaving 12 bases between the germline ends. Germline-derived CDR1 and CDR2 are SGHTS and YDEGEE. This CDR3 reads CASSPGGTQETQYF. The CDR3, as DNA: TGTGCCAGCAGCCCGGGCGGGACGCAAGAGACCCAGTACTTC.

The chain uses TRBV3-1 (or the pseudogene TRBV3-2) and TRBJ1-3; TRBD1 aligns across 7 bases. CDR1 is LGHDT, CDR2 YNNKEL, per germline (reference sequence). With V trimmed by 4 bases and J by 0 bases, 6 bases remained unmatched. The CDR3 sequence is 16 residues long. CDR3 amino acids: CASSLTGRTSGNTIYF. The CDR3 DNA is TGTGCCAGCAGCCTGACAGGGCGGACCTCTGGAAACACCATATATTTT.

The rearrangement joins TRBV5-1 to TRBJ1-5; the D gene is possibly TRBD1 (5 bases). The germline V gene has CDR1 SGHRS and CDR2 YFSETQ. The CDR3 consists of 15 residues. Trimming pared 4 bases from V and 12 bases from J, leaving 23 bases between. CDR3 loop: CASSQYPGQPDNQHF. CDR3 coding DNA: TGCGCCAGCAGCCAATACCCAGGGCAGCCCGATAACCAGCATTTT. Variable domain in full (rest from reference TRBV5-1 and TRBJ1-5): KAGVTQTPRYLIKTRGQQVTLSCSPISGHRSVSWYQQTPGQGLQFLFEYFSETQRNKGNFPGRFSGRQFSNSRSEMNVSTLELGDSALYLCASSQYPGQPDNQHFGDGTRLSIL.

This chain links TRBV27 with TRBJ1-4, with no clear D. CDR1 is MNHEY and CDR2 is SMNVEV in the germline V gene (reference sequence). Deletions cut 5 bases from V and 0 bases from J, with 10 bases between. The CDR3 is 15 residues long. CDR3 coding DNA: TGTGCCAGCAGTGTGACAAGAACAACTAATGAAAAACTGTTTTTT. Translation gives CASSVTRTTNEKLFF.

The chain carries TRBV21-1 and TRBJ2-3; the D call of TRBD1 is as the table states it, not checked on the DNA. TRBV21-1 is a documented pseudogene. The CDR3 extends over 23 amino acids. The CDR3 DNA is TGTGCCAGCAGCAAATGGAGACTCTATTTATTTCGGAAGACAGGGGGGCGCACAGATACGCAGTATTTT. This encodes CASSKWRLYLFRKTGGRTDTQYF.

The J gene is TRBJ2-3, the V gene TRBV11-3; TRBD1 matches 7 bases. CDR1 and CDR2 (germline): SGHNT, YENEEA. The CDR3 runs to 16 residues. Trimming at V came to 3 bases and at J to 0 bases, leaving 6 bases not matched to a gene. The CDR3 coding sequence is TGTGCCAGCAGCTTGACAGGGACCAAAAGCACAGATACGCAGTATTTT. Encoded protein: CASSLTGTKSTDTQYF.

The chain uses TRBV5-5 and TRBJ1-6; 7 positions match TRBD1. The V and J ends lost 6 bases and 4 bases, in that order; junction bases with no gene match: 10. The germline CDR1 and CDR2 sequences are SGHKS and YYEKEE (reference sequence). This CDR3 region has 16 residues. CDR3: CASTDRSTGYNSPLHF. The DNA of the CDR3 is TGTGCCAGCACGGACAGGTCTACGGGGTATAATTCACCCCTCCACTTT.